This is a list of T cell receptor beta chains from one sample in a study of OX40 agonist ivuxolimab in advanced cancers. The protocol was immunoSEQ multiplex PCR, while the TCRdb copy is restricted to in-frame clones and leaves out a portion. The sample has roughly 60,000 clones; around 88% are singletons. This specimen consisted of CD4+ or CD8+ T cells sorted from blood, obtained in a trial of the OX40 agonist ivuxolimab. These receptors all stem from an adult with an advanced solid tumor such as melanoma, head and neck, liver or kidney cancer. Both conserved end residues are part of each CDR3. Each record gives: clone size, V gene, J gene, D gene, CDR3 protein, CDR3 DNA. D genes are given only for firm matches. Only part of the rows carry a size: once, few, many, or a class if the clone is expanded.

>NA|TRBV9|TRBJ2-3|NA
CASSGGVFTDTQYF
TGTGCCAGCAGCGGGGGCGTTTTCACAGATACGCAGTATTTT
>NA|TRBV11-2|TRBJ2-1|TRBD2
CASSRGLAGPDEQFF
TGTGCCAGCAGCCGAGGACTAGCGGGACCGGATGAGCAGTTCTTC
>NA|TRBV5-1|TRBJ2-1|TRBD2
CASSLLAERGNEQFF
TGCGCCAGCAGCTTGTTAGCGGAGCGGGGGAATGAGCAGTTCTTC
>NA|TRBV7-6|TRBJ2-7|NA
CASGQGGGYEQYF
TGTGCCAGCGGACAGGGAGGGGGCTACGAGCAGTACTTC
>NA|TRBV2|TRBJ2-6|NA
CASSYDRSGANVLTF
TGTGCCAGCAGTTACGACAGGTCTGGGGCCAACGTCCTGACTTTC
>NA|TRBV6-1|TRBJ2-7|TRBD2
CASREGSPYEQYF
TGTGCCAGCCGGGAGGGATCCCCCTACGAGCAGTACTTC
>NA|TRBV7-9|TRBJ2-1|TRBD2
CASSLEGGRANEQFF
TGTGCCAGCAGCTTAGAGGGCGGGAGGGCCAATGAGCAGTTCTTC
>once|TRBV5-1|TRBJ2-6|NA
CASSLEELGANVLTF
TGCGCCAGCAGCTTGGAAGAACTTGGGGCCAACGTCCTGACTTTC
>once|TRBV5-1|TRBJ2-2|NA
CASSLGRYTGELFF
TGCGCCAGCAGCTTGGGCCGGTACACCGGGGAGCTGTTTTTT
>NA|TRBV6-1|TRBJ2-7|NA
CASSEWGDRDEQYF
TGTGCCAGCAGTGAATGGGGAGATCGGGACGAGCAGTACTTC
>NA|TRBV2|TRBJ2-1|TRBD1
CASKGTAIPNEQFF
TGTGCCAGCAAAGGGACAGCTATCCCCAATGAGCAGTTCTTC
>NA|TRBV10-3|TRBJ1-1|NA
CAISVEGRGTEAFF
TGTGCCATCAGTGTAGAAGGACGCGGGACTGAAGCTTTCTTT
>NA|TRBV18|TRBJ2-5|TRBD1
CASSPPDRAGETQYF
TGTGCCAGCTCACCACCGGACAGGGCGGGCGAGACCCAGTACTTC
>NA|TRBV18|TRBJ2-5|TRBD2
CASSKLAGEETQYF
TGTGCCAGCTCAAAACTAGCGGGAGAGGAGACCCAGTACTTC
>NA|TRBV28|TRBJ2-2|NA
CASREGAGVNTGELFF
TGTGCCAGCAGGGAGGGGGCGGGAGTAAACACCGGGGAGCTGTTTTTT
>NA|TRBV5-1|TRBJ2-5|NA
CASSRDSETQYF
TGCGCCAGCAGTCGGGACTCGGAGACCCAGTACTTC
>NA|TRBV19|TRBJ2-5|NA
CASTGGQETQYF
TGTGCCAGTACTGGGGGGCAAGAGACCCAGTACTTC
>NA|TRBV10-3|TRBJ2-3|TRBD2
CAIKGLASTDTQYF
TGTGCCATCAAAGGACTAGCGTCTACAGATACGCAGTATTTT
>few|TRBV18|TRBJ2-3|TRBD1
CASSPRQGGTDTQYF
TGTGCCAGCTCACCACGACAGGGTGGCACAGATACGCAGTATTTT
>NA|TRBV6-1|TRBJ2-1|NA
CASLTFRGSYNEQFF
TGTGCCAGTCTTACATTTCGGGGGTCCTACAATGAGCAGTTCTTC
>NA|TRBV5-4|TRBJ2-1|TRBD2
CASSLGAGGPGEQFF
TGTGCCAGCAGCTTGGGGGCGGGAGGGCCCGGTGAGCAGTTCTTC
>NA|TRBV6-5|TRBJ1-2|NA
CASSYSKDTYGYTF
TGTGCCAGCAGTTACTCGAAAGATACCTATGGCTACACCTTC
>NA|TRBV6-1|TRBJ2-5|NA
CASLGTGEHIWAQYF
TGTGCGTCGCTAGGGACGGGTGAACATATTTGGGCCCAGTACTTC
>NA|TRBV7-6|TRBJ2-5|NA
CASSLPTLRGLDEETQYF
TGTGCCAGCAGCTTACCTACCCTCCGGGGGCTAGATGAAGAGACCCAGTACTTC
>once|TRBV5-6|TRBJ2-1|TRBD2
CASSRLSGRFYEQFF
TGTGCCAGCAGCCGTCTCAGCGGGAGGTTTTATGAGCAGTTCTTC
>few|TRBV28|TRBJ2-1|NA
CASIEAGVRSYNEQFF
TGTGCCAGCATCGAGGCCGGGGTCCGCTCCTACAATGAGCAGTTCTTC
>NA|TRBV25-1|TRBJ1-4|TRBD1
CASKPGGQANEKLFF
TGTGCCAGCAAGCCCGGGGGACAGGCTAATGAAAAACTGTTTTTT
>NA|TRBV5-1|TRBJ2-2|NA
CASSLVQGRTELFF
TGCGCCAGCAGCTTGGTTCAGGGGAGGACGGAGCTGTTTTTT
>NA|TRBV6-6|TRBJ2-5|TRBD2
CASCKPGGETQYF
TGTGCCAGCTGTAAACCGGGAGGAGAGACCCAGTACTTC
>NA|TRBV18|TRBJ2-3|NA
CASSLRTGTDTQYF
TGTGCCAGCTCACTAAGGACCGGCACAGATACGCAGTATTTT
>NA|TRBV5-1|TRBJ2-1|NA
CASSLAGASYTYNEQFF
TGCGCCAGCAGCTTGGCCGGGGCCAGCTACACCTACAATGAGCAGTTCTTC
>NA|TRBV5-1|TRBJ2-3|TRBD2
CASSFGLAGMTDTQYF
TGCGCCAGCAGTTTCGGACTAGCGGGAATGACAGATACGCAGTATTTT
>NA|TRBV15|TRBJ2-5|TRBD2
CATSRDVPHRTSGAQETQYF
TGTGCCACCAGCAGAGATGTCCCTCACAGGACTAGCGGGGCCCAAGAGACCCAGTACTTC
>NA|TRBV9|TRBJ2-1|TRBD2
CASSVAASGLSYNEQFF
TGTGCCAGCAGCGTAGCGGCTAGCGGGTTATCCTACAATGAGCAGTTCTTC
>NA|TRBV5-4|TRBJ1-2|TRBD1
CASSLGGTGHGYTF
TGTGCCAGCAGCTTGGGAGGGACAGGGCATGGCTACACCTTC
>NA|TRBV28|TRBJ2-5|NA
CASSRGRGPSQETQYF
TGTGCCAGCAGCCGAGGGCGTGGCCCCTCCCAAGAGACCCAGTACTTC
>NA|TRBV7-9|TRBJ2-6|NA
CALGSISGANVLTF
TGTGCCCTCGGGTCAATCTCTGGGGCCAACGTCCTGACTTTC
>NA|TRBV5-1|TRBJ1-1|NA
CASSLGWGTEAFF
TGCGCCAGCAGCCTGGGATGGGGCACTGAAGCTTTCTTT
>few|TRBV6-6|TRBJ2-5|NA
CASSLTRQETQYF
TGTGCCAGCAGTTTGACTAGACAAGAGACCCAGTACTTC
>NA|TRBV19|TRBJ1-4|NA
CASTGRVGEKLFF
TGTGCCAGTACCGGCAGGGTCGGCGAAAAACTGTTTTTT
>NA|TRBV5-1|TRBJ1-6|NA
CASSLTQGSDNSPLHF
TGCGCCAGCAGCCTAACACAGGGTTCGGATAATTCACCCCTCCACTTT